This is a list of T cell receptor beta chains from one sample in a study of early T cells in non-severe SARS-CoV-2 infection. TCRdb re-called the 5' RACE reads with MiXCR, one entry per CDR3 protein. The sample consists of approximately 56,000 distinct CDR3 sequences, approximately 11% of them appearing once. Sample: whole blood. All receptors come from an adult who was a healthcare worker with PCR-confirmed SARS-CoV-2 infection or an uninfected control (not recorded which). Each CDR3 is given with its conserved first and last residue. The D gene is left open where the match is weak. Only some rows state a clone size, as once, few, many or a class for expanded clones.

TRBV29-1,few,NA,TRBJ2-3,13,CSVKAPSTDTQYF,TGCAGCGTTAAGGCGCCTAGCACAGATACGCAGTATTTT
TRBV4-3,few,NA,TRBJ2-2,16,CASSQDDFRGDGELFF,TGCGCCAGCAGCCAAGATGACTTCAGAGGAGACGGGGAGCTGTTTTTT
TRBV7-3,many,TRBD1,TRBJ1-1,15,CASSSKTGERAEAFF,TGTGCCAGCAGCTCAAAGACAGGGGAGAGGGCTGAAGCTTTCTTT
TRBV14,NA,TRBD1,TRBJ2-3,15,CASSVDRVRTDTQYF,TGTGCCAGCAGCGTAGACAGGGTCCGCACAGATACGCAGTATTTT
TRBV4-1,many,TRBD1,TRBJ2-3,13,CASSGTDTDTQYF,TGCGCCAGCAGCGGGACAGACACAGATACGCAGTATTTT
TRBV10-3,many,NA,TRBJ2-6,14,CAISRSSGANVLTF,TGTGCCATCAGCAGAAGCTCTGGGGCCAACGTCCTGACTTTC
TRBV14,many,TRBD2,TRBJ2-7,15,CASSQGGAGRDEQYF,TGTGCCAGCAGCCAAGGAGGGGCAGGGAGGGACGAGCAGTACTTC
TRBV20-1,few,NA,TRBJ1-1,12,CSASKGKAEAFF,TGCAGTGCTAGCAAGGGAAAGGCTGAAGCTTTCTTT
TRBV6-5,many,NA,TRBJ1-5,13,CASSLASRQPQHF,TGTGCCAGTTCCCTAGCGAGTAGGCAGCCCCAGCATTTT
TRBV4-3,many,NA,TRBJ2-1,16,CASSRGVLGNYNEQFF,TGCGCCAGCAGCCGGGGGGTTCTGGGGAACTACAATGAGCAGTTCTTC
TRBV30,many,NA,TRBJ2-2,13,CARTTGATGELFF,TGTGCCCGGACCACAGGAGCCACCGGGGAGCTGTTTTTT
TRBV6-6,many,TRBD2,TRBJ2-7,17,CASSYRVIGDYPYEQYF,TGTGCCAGCAGTTACAGGGTTATCGGGGACTACCCCTACGAGCAGTACTTC
TRBV3-1,many,NA,TRBJ2-2,12,CASSQEGGELFF,TGTGCCAGCAGCCAAGAAGGAGGGGAGCTGTTTTTT
TRBV2,few,TRBD2,TRBJ2-7,15,CASKGGVLGGREQYF,TGTGCCAGCAAAGGAGGAGTATTGGGCGGGAGGGAGCAGTACTTC
TRBV29-1,many,NA,TRBJ2-7,15,CSVGMRGKTNYEQYF,TGCAGCGTTGGTATGAGGGGTAAAACTAACTACGAGCAGTACTTC
TRBV7-2,many,NA,TRBJ1-5,15,CASSRTSASNQPQHF,TGTGCCAGCAGCCGGACCTCAGCGAGCAATCAGCCCCAGCATTTT
TRBV19,NA,TRBD2,TRBJ2-3,16,CASSRSGTSGTDTQYF,TGTGCCAGTAGTAGGTCCGGGACTAGCGGCACAGATACGCAGTATTTT
TRBV4-1,many,NA,TRBJ2-3,18,CASSENLGRGTRTDTQYF,TGCGCCAGCAGCGAAAACTTAGGACGGGGGACCCGAACAGATACGCAGTATTTT
TRBV7-2,few,TRBD1,TRBJ2-1,15,CASSLRQGFYNEQFF,TGTGCCAGCAGCCTTAGACAGGGTTTCTACAATGAGCAGTTCTTC
TRBV20-1,many,NA,TRBJ1-5,13,CSGAPPGDQPQHF,TGCAGTGGGGCTCCCCCCGGAGATCAGCCCCAGCATTTT
TRBV27,NA,NA,TRBJ2-6,14,CASSGISGANVLTF,TGTGCCAGCTCGGGCATCTCTGGGGCCAACGTCCTGACTTTC
TRBV19,few,NA,TRBJ2-1,16,CASSSSLGLGNHEQFF,TGTGCCAGTAGTTCCTCCCTGGGACTGGGGAACCATGAGCAGTTCTTC
TRBV5-1,many,NA,TRBJ2-7,15,CASSQNGGPTYEQYF,TGCGCCAGCAGCCAAAACGGGGGCCCCACCTACGAGCAGTACTTC
TRBV12-3/TRBV12-4,many,TRBD2,TRBJ2-5,12,CASRTSVETQYF,TGTGCCAGCAGGACTAGCGTCGAGACCCAGTACTTC
TRBV7-2,many,NA,TRBJ2-7,12,CASRDGLGEQYF,TGTGCCAGTAGGGACGGCCTTGGCGAGCAGTACTTC
TRBV5-1,many,NA,TRBJ2-3,15,CATTWDPSSTDTQYF,TGCGCCACCACCTGGGACCCGTCAAGCACAGATACGCAGTATTTT
TRBV12-3/TRBV12-4,many,NA,TRBJ2-7,19,CASSLVWTTGPDPVDEQYF,TGTGCCAGCAGTTTAGTTTGGACAACCGGACCAGACCCGGTGGACGAGCAGTACTTC
TRBV20-1,many,NA,TRBJ1-4,12,CSASGGNEKLFF,TGCAGTGCTTCGGGCGGGAATGAAAAACTGTTTTTT
TRBV6-2/TRBV6-3,many,NA,TRBJ2-7,16,CASSYSTSGQLYEQYF,TGTGCCAGCAGTTACTCGACCTCAGGACAGCTATACGAGCAGTACTTC
TRBV6-1,NA,NA,TRBJ1-5,15,CASSESWGSYQPQHF,TGTGCCAGCAGTGAATCATGGGGATCGTATCAGCCCCAGCATTTT
TRBV11-2,NA,TRBD1,TRBJ1-4,16,CASSLGKGQGREKLFF,TGTGCCAGCAGCTTAGGAAAAGGACAGGGGCGGGAAAAACTGTTTTTT
TRBV7-2,few,NA,TRBJ2-7,14,CASSRTEPMSAQYF,TGTGCCAGCAGCCGGACGGAGCCAATGAGCGCGCAGTACTTC
TRBV11-2,few,TRBD2,TRBJ2-1,15,CASSGVAGAYNEQFF,TGTGCCAGCAGCGGAGTAGCGGGAGCATACAATGAGCAGTTCTTC
TRBV4-3,NA,TRBD1,TRBJ1-1,15,CASSRGQGMNTEAFF,TGCGCCAGCAGCCGAGGACAGGGGATGAACACTGAAGCTTTCTTT
TRBV12-3/TRBV12-4,few,NA,TRBJ2-1,15,CASSLASGSYNEQFF,TGTGCCAGCAGTTTAGCAAGCGGTTCCTACAATGAGCAGTTCTTC
TRBV6-1,many,TRBD1,TRBJ1-1,15,CASRTPGQRGMRAFF,TGTGCCAGCAGAACCCCGGGACAGAGGGGGATGAGAGCTTTCTTT
TRBV19,many,NA,TRBJ2-2,13,CASGQSNTGELFF,TGTGCCAGTGGACAGTCGAACACCGGGGAGCTGTTTTTT
TRBV18,many,NA,TRBJ1-5,13,CASGEQRNQPQHF,TGTGCCAGCGGGGAACAGAGAAATCAGCCCCAGCATTTT
TRBV6-2/TRBV6-3,NA,NA,TRBJ1-1,13,CASSYSRSTEAFF,TGTGCCAGCAGTTACTCGCGGTCCACTGAAGCTTTCTTT
TRBV5-1,few,TRBD1,TRBJ2-7,16,CASSPGQGPISYEQYF,TGCGCCAGCAGCCCAGGACAGGGGCCGATCTCCTACGAGCAGTACTTC
TRBV30,few,TRBD1,TRBJ1-1,14,CAWTRLTGGHEAFF,TGTGCCTGGACCCGACTCACAGGGGGCCACGAAGCTTTCTTT
TRBV18,NA,TRBD1,TRBJ1-6,15,CASSLEDRADSPLHF,TGTGCCAGCTCACTAGAAGACAGGGCTGATTCACCCCTCCACTTT
TRBV6-1,few,TRBD1,TRBJ1-2,13,CASSMDRVYGYTF,TGTGCCAGCAGTATGGACAGGGTCTATGGCTACACCTTC
TRBV27,NA,NA,TRBJ2-7,13,CASSGRTTYEQYF,TGTGCCAGCTCGGGACGGACTACCTACGAGCAGTACTTC
TRBV29-1,few,TRBD1,TRBJ2-1,13,CSVEGQGDNEQFF,TGCAGCGTTGAAGGACAGGGGGACAATGAGCAGTTCTTC
TRBV7-8,many,TRBD1,TRBJ2-1,13,CASSPGQGFEQFF,TGTGCCAGCAGCCCCGGACAGGGGTTCGAGCAGTTCTTC